These T cell receptor beta chains were read from a single sample in a study of blood T cell repertoires in COVID-19. Measured with immunoSEQ multiplex PCR; TCRdb has only the in-frame clones, and not every one. The sample consists of fewer than 200,000 clones, 80% to 90% of them appearing once. Sequenced input: PBMCs or T cells enriched from blood (not recorded which). The receptors stem from a woman in her forties or fifties in a cohort exposed to, infected with or recovered from COVID-19 (not recorded which). The CDR3 runs from the conserved cysteine through the conserved F or W. A D gene is named only where the DNA matches it firmly. A row's size may be missing; if present it is once, few, many or a size class.

V gene: TRBV20-1; clone size: -; D gene: -; J gene: TRBJ2-7; CDR3 protein: CSASTNYEQYF; CDR3 DNA: TGCAGTGCTAGCACTAACTACGAGCAGTACTTC
V gene: TRBV7-9; clone size: -; D gene: TRBD1; J gene: TRBJ1-1; CDR3 protein: CASSKGQGEAFF; CDR3 DNA: TGTGCCAGCAGCAAGGGACAGGGTGAAGCTTTCTTT
V gene: TRBV5-1; clone size: -; D gene: TRBD2; J gene: TRBJ2-7; CDR3 protein: CASSLGTSPYEQYF; CDR3 DNA: TGCGCCAGCAGCCTCGGGACTAGTCCCTACGAGCAGTACTTC
V gene: TRBV9; clone size: -; D gene: -; J gene: TRBJ2-7; CDR3 protein: CASSAGGHPTYEQYF; CDR3 DNA: TGTGCCAGCAGCGCCGGGGGGCACCCGACCTACGAGCAGTACTTC
V gene: TRBV27; clone size: -; D gene: -; J gene: TRBJ2-2; CDR3 protein: CATWGGSWTGELFF; CDR3 DNA: TGTGCCACCTGGGGGGGCTCGTGGACCGGGGAGCTGTTTTTT
V gene: TRBV27; clone size: -; D gene: -; J gene: TRBJ1-5; CDR3 protein: CASSPGQSNQPQHF; CDR3 DNA: TGTGCCAGCAGCCCCGGACAAAGCAATCAGCCCCAGCATTTT
V gene: TRBV12-3/TRBV12-4; clone size: -; D gene: -; J gene: TRBJ1-3; CDR3 protein: CASSPVTSTIYF; CDR3 DNA: TGTGCCAGCAGCCCCGTTACTTCCACCATATATTTT
V gene: TRBV11-3; clone size: few; D gene: TRBD1; J gene: TRBJ1-1; CDR3 protein: CASSLGGGGEAFF; CDR3 DNA: TGTGCCAGCAGCTTAGGAGGGGGCGGTGAAGCTTTCTTT
V gene: TRBV28; clone size: -; D gene: TRBD1; J gene: TRBJ2-5; CDR3 protein: CASSWTGKPQETQYF; CDR3 DNA: TGTGCCAGCAGTTGGACAGGAAAGCCACAAGAGACCCAGTACTTC
V gene: TRBV5-1; clone size: once; D gene: -; J gene: TRBJ1-1; CDR3 protein: CASSLGLEAFF; CDR3 DNA: TGCGCCAGCAGCCTCGGACTTGAAGCTTTCTTT
V gene: TRBV10-3; clone size: once; D gene: TRBD1; J gene: TRBJ1-4; CDR3 protein: CATGQGANEKLFF; CDR3 DNA: TGTGCCACTGGACAGGGGGCGAATGAAAAACTGTTTTTT
V gene: TRBV27; clone size: -; D gene: -; J gene: TRBJ1-2; CDR3 protein: CASSSGVEGYTF; CDR3 DNA: TGTGCCAGCAGTTCCGGGGTGGAAGGCTACACCTTC
V gene: TRBV19; clone size: -; D gene: -; J gene: TRBJ1-1; CDR3 protein: CASSRGGTRGYTEAFF; CDR3 DNA: TGTGCCAGTAGTCGGGGTGGGACACGAGGGTACACTGAAGCTTTCTTT
V gene: TRBV6-5; clone size: -; D gene: -; J gene: TRBJ2-1; CDR3 protein: CASTLQGSYNEQFF; CDR3 DNA: TGTGCCAGCACCCTGCAGGGTTCCTACAATGAGCAGTTCTTC
V gene: TRBV28; clone size: once; D gene: -; J gene: TRBJ1-1; CDR3 protein: CASSPLNTEAFF; CDR3 DNA: TGTGCCAGCAGTCCATTGAACACTGAAGCTTTCTTT
V gene: TRBV7-2; clone size: -; D gene: -; J gene: TRBJ1-5; CDR3 protein: CASSLDSGNQPQHF; CDR3 DNA: TGTGCCAGCAGCTTAGATAGTGGCAATCAGCCCCAGCATTTT
V gene: TRBV28; clone size: once; D gene: TRBD2; J gene: TRBJ2-1; CDR3 protein: CASSWTSGGYNEQFF; CDR3 DNA: TGTGCCAGCAGTTGGACTAGCGGTGGCTACAATGAGCAGTTCTTC
V gene: TRBV29-1; clone size: -; D gene: TRBD1; J gene: TRBJ2-1; CDR3 protein: CSVGQGKSYNEQFF; CDR3 DNA: TGCAGCGTGGGACAGGGGAAATCCTACAATGAGCAGTTCTTC
V gene: TRBV19; clone size: -; D gene: TRBD2; J gene: TRBJ2-1; CDR3 protein: CASSRGSGDEQFF; CDR3 DNA: TGTGCCAGTAGTCGCGGGAGCGGCGATGAGCAGTTCTTC
V gene: TRBV12-3/TRBV12-4; clone size: -; D gene: TRBD1; J gene: TRBJ1-2; CDR3 protein: CASRLTGFSYTF; CDR3 DNA: TGTGCCAGCAGATTGACAGGGTTTAGCTACACCTTC
V gene: TRBV30; clone size: -; D gene: TRBD2; J gene: TRBJ2-7; CDR3 protein: CACTPVGVAGAYEQYF; CDR3 DNA: TGTGCCTGTACCCCGGTAGGAGTAGCGGGGGCCTACGAGCAGTACTTC
V gene: TRBV5-1; clone size: -; D gene: -; J gene: TRBJ1-4; CDR3 protein: CASSDEDEKLFF; CDR3 DNA: TGCGCCAGCAGTGATGAGGATGAAAAACTGTTTTTT
V gene: TRBV27; clone size: -; D gene: TRBD1; J gene: TRBJ1-6; CDR3 protein: CASSFGRGTNSPLHF; CDR3 DNA: TGTGCCAGCAGTTTCGGCAGGGGGACGAATTCACCCCTCCACTTT